These 8 T cell receptor beta chains share one sample of origin, sequenced in a study of naive and memory T cell subsets. The beta constant-region primer was an equimolar mix of two oligonucleotides covering TRBC1 and TRBC2. TCRdb processed the UMI-ligation and nested PCR reads anew with MiXCR; each CDR3 protein has one entry. The sample shows 130,000 to 150,000 distinct CDR3 sequences, 15% to 20% of them seen only once. The sequenced material came from naive CD4+ T cells from blood. These receptors all stem from a human donor in good health.

This clonotype was detected only a few times. V is TRBV7-9 and J is TRBJ2-6; D is ambiguous. Germline CDR1 is SEHNR and CDR2 is FQNEAQ (reference sequence). CDR3 size: 21 residues. Trimming stripped 1 base from V and 2 bases from J, with 24 bases between. For the CDR3, the DNA is TGTGCCAGCAGCTTAGATGCCCTGTCGCGCGCCCCTAGAGCTGGGGCCAACGTCCTGACTTTC. It yields the protein CASSLDALSRAPRAGANVLTF. The full variable domain, rest sourced from reference TRBV7-9 and TRBJ2-6, is DTGVSQNPRHKITKRGQNVTFRCDPISEHNRLYWYRQTLGQGPEFLTYFQNEAQLEKSRLLSDRFSAERPKGSFSTLEIQRTEQGDSAMYLCASSLDALSRAPRAGANVLTFGAGSRLTVL.

This clonotype occurred many times. The chain is built from TRBV29-1 and TRBJ2-5, with D unclear. The germline V and J ends were trimmed by 4 bases and 3 bases, with 12 bases remaining between them. The CDR3 runs to 13 residues. The germline CDR1 and CDR2 sequences are SQVTM and ANQGSEA. In DNA, the CDR3 is TGCAGCGTTGCTAACCTAGTAAAAGAGACCCAGTACTTC. This gives the protein CSVANLVKETQYF.

This clonotype was seen a few times. The rearrangement uses TRBV18 and TRBJ1-1, with D hard to call. Germline V CDR1 and CDR2: KGHSH, LQKENI. Trimming stripped 6 bases from V and 0 bases from J, with 17 bases between. This CDR3 is built from 16 residues. The CDR3 DNA reads as TGTGCCAGCTCGCCTCATGAGGGCGCCATGAACACTGAAGCTTTCTTT. This translates into CASSPHEGAMNTEAFF. Drawing the rest from reference TRBV18 and TRBJ1-1, the complete variable domain is NAGVMQNPRHLVRRRGQEARLRCSPMKGHSHVYWYRQLPEEGLKFMVYLQKENIIDESGMPKERFSAEFPKEGPSILRIQQVVRGDSAAYFCASSPHEGAMNTEAFFGQGTRLTVV.

The rearrangement joins TRBV29-1 to TRBJ2-7, with 8 nucleotides matching TRBD1. V was clipped by 4 bases and J by 2 bases; unmatched bases: 4. Germline V gives CDR1 SQVTM, CDR2 ANQGSEA. The CDR3 covers 13 residues. CDR3 sequence reads: CSVVRTGTYEQYF. Written as DNA, the CDR3 is TGCAGCGTTGTGAGGACAGGGACCTACGAGCAGTACTTC.

The rearrangement uses TRBV9 and TRBJ2-3, with a tentative D call TRBD2 (5 bases). There are 14 residues in the CDR3. V was trimmed by 4 bases and J by 2 bases, leaving 11 bases between them. CDR1 is SGDLS, CDR2 YYNGEE, per germline. The CDR3 bases are TGTGCCAGCAGCCCCCGCGGGCACACAGATACGCAGTATTTT. This codes for CASSPRGHTDTQYF.

V gene TRBV20-1 combines with J gene TRBJ2-3, with D possibly being TRBD1 (5 bases). V lost 5 bases and J lost 1, with 19 bases in between. This CDR3 comprises 16 residues. Germline V lookup: CDR1 DFQATT, CDR2 SNEGSKA (reference sequence). DNA of the CDR3: TGCAGTGCTCCAACCCACTTAGCAGGGCGCACAGATACGCAGTATTTT. Protein product: CSAPTHLAGRTDTQYF.

This chain links TRBV6-6 with TRBJ1-2, with a possible D match to TRBD1 (6 bases). Trimming stripped 2 bases from V and 5 bases from J, with 15 bases between. The CDR3 runs 15 residues. From germline, CDR1 is MNHNY and CDR2 SVGAGI (reference sequence). The CDR3 loop reads CASSYPEGGQYGYTF. CDR3 in DNA: TGTGCCAGCAGTTACCCCGAGGGGGGGCAGTATGGCTACACCTTC.

This clonotype was picked up a small number of times. The chain is built from TRBV20-1 and TRBJ2-2, with 9 bases identical to TRBD2. Trimming removed 0 bases from V and 1 base from J; junction bases left unmatched: 3. Germline CDR1 DFQATT, CDR2 SNEGSKA (reference sequence). This CDR3 region has 16 residues. CDR3: CSARDSTSGNTGELFF. The CDR3 DNA reads as TGCAGTGCTAGAGACTCGACTAGCGGGAACACCGGGGAGCTGTTTTTT.